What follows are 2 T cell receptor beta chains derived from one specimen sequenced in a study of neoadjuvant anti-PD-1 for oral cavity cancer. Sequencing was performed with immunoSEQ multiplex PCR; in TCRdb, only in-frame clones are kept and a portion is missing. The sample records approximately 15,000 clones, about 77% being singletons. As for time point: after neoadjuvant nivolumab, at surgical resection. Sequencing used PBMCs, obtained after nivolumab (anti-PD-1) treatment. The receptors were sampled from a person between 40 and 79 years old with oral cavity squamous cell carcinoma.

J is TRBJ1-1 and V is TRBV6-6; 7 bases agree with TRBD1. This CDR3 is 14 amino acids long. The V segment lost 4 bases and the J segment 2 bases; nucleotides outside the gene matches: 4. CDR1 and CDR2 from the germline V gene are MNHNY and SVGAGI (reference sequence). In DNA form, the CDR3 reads TGTGCCAGCAGTTCGACAGGGAGAAACACTGAAGCTTTCTTT. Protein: CASSSTGRNTEAFF.

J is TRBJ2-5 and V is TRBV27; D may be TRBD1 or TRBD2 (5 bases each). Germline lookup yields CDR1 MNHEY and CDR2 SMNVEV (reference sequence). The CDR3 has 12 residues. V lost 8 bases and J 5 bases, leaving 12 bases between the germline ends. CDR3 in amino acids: CASRGLGETQYF. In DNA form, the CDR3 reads TGTGCCAGCCGGGGCCTCGGGGAGACCCAGTACTTC.